Sequencing of this T cell receptor beta chain was carried out in a study of control samples from healthy donors and cancer patients. CDR3 size: 15 residues. Germline CDR1 SGHAT, CDR2 FQNNGV. Germline trimming cut 5 bases from V and 5 bases from J; bases unmatched to any gene: 11. Generated by immunoSEQ multiplex PCR, the TCRdb table keeps only in-frame clones and is missing some. The table records approximately 99,000 clones, approximately 80% of them present only once. The chain couples TRBV11-2 to TRBJ2-7; 8 nucleotides match TRBD2. The source is a man between 18 and 29 years old in good health. The specimen sequenced was blood. The CDR3 here is CASSHSGTRSHEQYV. CDR3 coding DNA: TGTGCCAGCAGCCACTCCGGGACTAGATCCCACGAGCAGTACGTC.